What follows are 29 T cell receptor beta chains derived from one specimen sequenced in a study of blood T cells in healthy people across ages. Using a J-beta primer mix together with a sample-barcoded 5' primer, a second PCR was run for roughly 7 to 12 cycles. TCRdb re-called the 5' RACE reads through MiXCR, storing one row per CDR3 protein. Of roughly 830,000 distinct CDR3 sequences listed, about 62% are singletons. Sequences were obtained from blood. Source of these receptors: a young man in good health.

CDR3 amino acids: CASSPGWANEKLFF. CDR3 coding DNA: TGCGCCAGCAGCCCGGGGTGGGCTAATGAAAAACTGTTTTTT. V gene TRBV4-3 combines with J gene TRBJ1-4, with D hard to call. Trimming shortened V by 4 bases and J by 3 bases, and 9 bases separated the two germline ends. The germline gives CDR1 LGHNA, CDR2 YSLEER. The CDR3 has 14 amino acids.

This clonotype was observed a handful of times. This chain uses TRBV27 with TRBJ2-5, with D possibly called TRBD1 or TRBD2 (6 bases each). The J call may not be correct, given that the DNA end is closer to TRBJ2-7. The V gene's germline CDR1 is MNHEY and CDR2 SMNVEV (reference sequence). There are 14 residues in the CDR3. CDR3 in amino acids: CASAPGGGGYEQYF. CDR3 in DNA: TGTGCCAGCGCCCCAGGAGGGGGAGGTTACGAGCAGTACTTC.

The chain employs TRBV14 and TRBJ2-7, with 9 bases identical to TRBD1. Germline V gene lookup returns CDR1 SGHDN and CDR2 FVKESK. This CDR3 spans 15 amino acids. Unmatched junction bases numbered 4, after V lost 2 bases and J lost 2 bases. CDR3 DNA sequence: TGTGCCAGCAGCCAACTAGGGACAGGGACCTACGAGCAGTACTTC. Its protein is CASSQLGTGTYEQYF.

The chain is built from TRBV28 and TRBJ2-7; either TRBD1 or TRBD2 may supply D (6 bases each). Trimming shortened V by 3 bases and J by 6 bases, and 12 bases separated the two germline ends. The CDR3 length is 13 residues. From germline, CDR1 is MDHEN and CDR2 SYDVKM. CDR3 DNA sequence: TGTGCCAGCAGTTTCCGGGGGCCCCTCGAGCAGTACTTC. Its protein product is CASSFRGPLEQYF.

V and J are TRBV14 and TRBJ1-2; D remains unclear. The CDR3 loop spans 15 amino acids. Germline V gene lookup returns CDR1 SGHDN and CDR2 FVKESK. The V end lost 4 bases, the J end lost 2 bases, and 14 bases lay between the germline ends. CDR3 sequence (DNA): TGTGCCAGCAGCCCGAGAGCATTGGCGAACTATGGCTACACCTTC. This sequence encodes CASSPRALANYGYTF.

The genes are TRBV7-2 and TRBJ2-5; 8 nucleotides align to TRBD2. The length of the CDR3 is 17 residues. Germline CDR1 and CDR2: SGHTA and FQGNSA. J was trimmed by 8 bases and V by 0 bases; bases with no gene match: 14. CDR3 region: CASSLARTSGAFGTQYF. The CDR3 DNA reads TGTGCCAGCAGCTTAGCCCGTACTAGCGGTGCTTTTGGAACCCAGTACTTC.

As concerns this clonotype: This clone may be a read error of a much larger clone one base away. The genes are TRBV10-3 and TRBJ2-5; possibly TRBD1 or TRBD2 for D (5 bases each). V was cut by 6 bases and J by 4 bases, with 15 bases left in between. There are 14 residues in the CDR3. Germline CDR1 and CDR2: ENHRY and SYGVKD. The DNA for the CDR3 is TGTGCCATCAGGGAAGGCAGGGAGTCAGAGACCCAGTACTTC. Protein product: CAIREGRESETQYF.

The V gene is TRBV6-2 or TRBV6-3, the J gene TRBJ2-5, with 8 bases fitting TRBD2. The CDR3 extends over 17 amino acids. J gave up 1 base and V 6 bases, and 13 bases lay outside the gene matches. Germline V CDR1 and CDR2: MNHEY, SVGEGT. The CDR3 nucleotides read TGTGCCAGCAGCCGCTTTGCGGGGGGCGCACTCCAAGAGACCCAGTACTTC. Encoded protein: CASSRFAGGALQETQYF.

This clonotype showed up just once. The V gene is TRBV10-3, the J gene TRBJ2-1; maybe TRBD1 (6 bases). Deletions cut 6 bases from V and 0 bases from J, with 12 bases between. The CDR3 runs to 15 residues. The V gene's germline CDR1 is ENHRY and CDR2 SYGVKD. CDR3 in amino acids: CAISRTESSYNEQFF. Written as DNA, the CDR3 is TGTGCCATCAGCAGGACAGAGAGCTCCTACAATGAGCAGTTCTTC.

The chain uses TRBV10-3 and TRBJ2-7; no definite D call. The V gene's germline CDR1 is ENHRY and CDR2 SYGVKD. The CDR3 is 12 amino acids. V was trimmed by 2 bases and J by 6 bases, leaving 8 bases between them. For the CDR3, the DNA is TGTGCCATCAGTGAGCTGGCTGCCGAGCAGTACTTC. It codes for CAISELAAEQYF.

This chain uses TRBV7-3 with TRBJ1-1; tentative D call: TRBD1 (5 bases). V lost 1 base and J 6 bases, leaving 9 bases between the germline ends. The CDR3 extends over 13 amino acids. Germline V gene sequence: CDR1 SGHTA, CDR2 FQGTGA. The CDR3 here is CASSLKGDAEAFF. CDR3 coding DNA: TGTGCCAGCAGCTTAAAAGGGGACGCTGAAGCTTTCTTT.

This chain connects TRBV30 to TRBJ2-4, with TRBD2 identical over 8 bases. Judging by the DNA end, TRBJ2-7 fits better; the J call may be wrong. The V gene's germline CDR1 is GTSNPN and CDR2 SVGIG (reference sequence). The length of the CDR3 is 19 residues. The CDR3: CAWSVEGPGSAGVSYEQYF. The CDR3 nucleotides are TGTGCCTGGAGTGTGGAGGGGCCCGGTTCAGCGGGGGTTTCCTACGAGCAGTACTTC.

V and J are TRBV14 and TRBJ2-4; unclear D gene. CDR3 size: 14 residues. The V end was cut by 0 bases, the J end by 8 bases, with 11 bases between. Germline V CDR1 and CDR2: SGHDN, FVKESK. CDR3 sequence (DNA): TGTGCCAGCAGCCAAGACAGTTGGATAGACATTCAGTACTTC. Protein: CASSQDSWIDIQYF.

In this sample, this clonotype turned up once. Written as DNA, the CDR3 is TGCGCCAGCAGCCATAATGCGGACAGGGGGCTTGAAGCTTTCTTT. Translation gives CASSHNADRGLEAFF. The J gene is TRBJ1-1, the V gene TRBV4-3; TRBD1 matches at 11 bases. The ends lost 3 bases at V and 7 bases at J; junction bases unmatched: 7. The CDR3 covers 15 residues. From germline, CDR1 is LGHNA and CDR2 YSLEER.

The genes are TRBV20-1 and TRBJ1-1, with 8 nucleotides matching TRBD1. Germline CDR1 is DFQATT and CDR2 is SNEGSKA (reference sequence). After removal of 6 bases from V and 1 base from J, the junction contained 4 bases not matched to a gene. This CDR3 contains 13 residues. CDR3 coding DNA: TGCAGTGCCCAGGGACAGGCGAACACTGAAGCTTTCTTT. It specifies CSAQGQANTEAFF.

Of note for this clonotype: A much bigger clone sits one base away, suggesting this may be a read error. The gene calls are TRBV12-3 or TRBV12-4 and TRBJ2-5, with D tentatively TRBD1 or TRBD2 (5 bases each). The CDR3 totals 14 residues. V was trimmed by 5 bases and J by 5 bases, leaving 15 bases between them. The CDR3 reads CASSVLGTGETQYF. CDR3 nucleotides: TGTGCCAGCAGTGTTCTCGGGACCGGGGAGACCCAGTACTTC.

The gene calls are TRBV4-2 and TRBJ1-6; D remains ambiguous. CDR1 is LGHNA, CDR2 YNFKEQ, per germline. V lost 0 bases and J 9 bases, leaving 12 bases between the germline ends. This CDR3 is 15 amino acids long. CDR3 amino acids: CASSQDPAPGSPLHF. For the CDR3, the DNA is TGTGCCAGCAGCCAAGATCCGGCTCCTGGTTCACCCCTCCACTTT.

The chain has TRBV4-3 and TRBJ2-1; 10 bases fit TRBD2. This CDR3 comprises 16 residues. After removal of 0 bases from V and 8 bases from J, the junction contained 7 bases not matched to a gene. In germline, CDR1 is LGHNA, CDR2 YSLEER. The CDR3 is CASSQEIQRGGHEQFF. CDR3 nucleotide sequence: TGCGCCAGCAGCCAAGAAATCCAGCGGGGGGGGCATGAGCAGTTCTTC.

The chain uses TRBV7-2 and TRBJ1-6; D is possibly TRBD1 (5 bases). This CDR3 region has 15 residues. V lost 7 bases and J 5 bases, leaving 15 bases between the germline ends. The germline V gene encodes CDR1 SGHTA and CDR2 FQGNSA. The DNA of the CDR3 is TGTGCCAGCACCGCGGGGACCCTCAATAATTCACCCCTCCACTTT. This sequence encodes CASTAGTLNNSPLHF. Full variable domain (rest looked up from reference TRBV7-2 and TRBJ1-6): GAGVSQSPSNKVTEKGKDVELRCDPISGHTALYWYRQSLGQGLEFLIYFQGNSAPDKSGLPSDRFSAERTGGSVSTLTIQRTQQEDSAVYLCASTAGTLNNSPLHFGNGTRLTVT.

This chain links TRBV6-1 with TRBJ1-2, with D tentatively TRBD1 (5 bases). The CDR3 runs to 15 residues. The germline V and J ends were trimmed by 7 bases and 5 bases, with 20 bases remaining between them. Germline loops: CDR1 MNHNS, CDR2 SASEGT. Here the CDR3 reads CASTRDGGLRYGYTF. The CDR3 DNA reads TGTGCCAGCACTCGCGACGGGGGTTTACGGTATGGCTACACCTTC.

The chain uses TRBV4-3 and TRBJ2-1; D is unclear. This CDR3 contains 14 residues. Germline CDR1 is LGHNA and CDR2 is YSLEER. Deletions cut 0 bases from V and 0 bases from J, with 3 bases between. CDR3 nucleotide sequence: TGCGCCAGCAGCCAAGAAAACTCCTACAATGAGCAGTTCTTC. Protein sequence: CASSQENSYNEQFF.

Many counts were recorded for this clonotype. This chain connects TRBV21-1 to TRBJ2-4; the table gives TRBD1 as D, unverified against the DNA. TRBV21-1 is noted as a pseudogene. The CDR3 covers 14 residues. CDR3 sequence reads: CASSKGGGKNIQYF. DNA for the CDR3: TGTGCCAGCAGCAAGGGGGGAGGCAAAAACATTCAGTACTTC.

This clonotype was seen only once. The rearrangement links TRBV19 to TRBJ2-6; D call uncertain. Trimming removed 3 bases at V and 2 bases at J, with 8 bases between. CDR3 size: 15 residues. Germline values: CDR1 LNHDA, CDR2 SQIVND (reference sequence). The CDR3 DNA reads TGTGCCAGTAGTATCTGGGCCGCTGGGGCCAACGTCCTGACTTTC. Its translation is CASSIWAAGANVLTF.

The rearrangement joins TRBV6-2 or TRBV6-3 to TRBJ1-2, with 8 bases fitting TRBD1. This CDR3 spans 14 amino acids. CDR1 and CDR2 from the germline V gene are MNHEY and SVGEGT. Unmatched junction bases numbered 5, after V lost 4 bases and J lost 4 bases. Here the CDR3 DNA reads TGTGCCAGCAGTTCTCAGGGGGCGGCCTATGGCTACACCTTC. Its translation: CASSSQGAAYGYTF.

V and J are TRBV4-2 and TRBJ2-5, with TRBD2 identical over 14 bases. This CDR3 region has 16 residues. Germline V gene lookup returns CDR1 LGHNA and CDR2 YNFKEQ. V shed 3 bases and J 4 bases; nucleotides not matched to a gene: 4. DNA of the CDR3: TGTGCCAGCAGCCATCCCGGACTAGCGGGGGGAGAGACCCAGTACTTC. Amino acids: CASSHPGLAGGETQYF.

This sequence joins TRBV18 and TRBJ2-5; no definite D call. CDR1 is KGHSH and CDR2 is LQKENI in the germline V gene. The CDR3 runs 15 residues. V lost 1 base, J lost 4 bases, and 13 bases lay in between. This CDR3 is CASSPQGSVRETQYF. For the CDR3, the DNA is TGTGCCAGCTCACCACAGGGATCTGTCAGAGAGACCCAGTACTTC. The full variable domain, in which reference TRBV18 and TRBJ2-5 provide the parts outside the CDR3, is NAGVMQNPRHLVRRRGQEARLRCSPMKGHSHVYWYRQLPEEGLKFMVYLQKENIIDESGMPKERFSAEFPKEGPSILRIQQVVRGDSAAYFCASSPQGSVRETQYFGPGTRLLVL.

This chain connects TRBV27 to TRBJ1-1, with 8 bases matching TRBD1. The CDR3 sequence is 16 residues long. Trimming removed 1 base from V and 1 base from J; junction bases left unmatched: 5. Per germline, CDR1 MNHEY and CDR2 SMNVEV (reference sequence). CDR3 in DNA: TGTGCCAGCAGTTTATGGGGACAGGAAAAGAACACTGAAGCTTTCTTT. This codes for CASSLWGQEKNTEAFF.

This rearrangement joins TRBV5-6 to TRBJ2-1, with TRBD1 matching over 9 bases. V lost 3 bases and J lost 9; bases outside the gene matches: 10. CDR1 and CDR2 (germline): SGHDT, YYEEEE. This CDR3 spans 15 amino acids. In DNA, the CDR3 is TGTGCCAGCAGCTACACGGGACAGGGAGGAGGTGAGCAGTTCTTC. Translated, it gives CASSYTGQGGGEQFF.

The chain recombines TRBV27 with TRBJ2-5, with D perhaps being TRBD1 or TRBD2 (5 bases each). Germline CDR1 MNHEY, CDR2 SMNVEV (reference sequence). Trimming removed 5 bases at V and 5 bases at J, with 15 bases between. The CDR3 length is 14 residues. The CDR3 protein is CASSPETWGETQYF. CDR3 coding DNA: TGTGCCAGCAGTCCGGAGACTTGGGGGGAGACCCAGTACTTC.